This T cell receptor (beta chain) emerged from a study of radiation and T cells in renal cell carcinoma. For the study at large: Nephrectomy followed 15 Gy stereotactic body radiation by 4 weeks.

Only in-frame clones appear in the TCRdb table, and some are missing; sequencing was by immunoSEQ multiplex PCR. This table has 150,000 or so clones, approximately 90% appearing once. The sample's time point: baseline pretreatment blood. The treatment: 15 Gy SBRT to primary tumor, nephrectomy 4 weeks later. Clear cell pathology was present in this patient's renal cell carcinoma. Study-wide points: Top tumor clonotypes rose in blood 2 weeks post-radiation, then contracted.

Worth noting for this clone: Its specificity is unknown.

The receptor was derived from a woman between 45 and 60 years old with renal cell carcinoma. Specimen: blood, collected from a patient whose treatment included radiotherapy and nephrectomy.

The CDR3 spells CASRGDRVELGELFF. As DNA, the CDR3 is TGTGCCAGCAGGGGAGACAGGGTTGAACTCGGGGAGCTGTTTTTT. V is TRBV6-1 and J is TRBJ2-2; 7 nucleotides match TRBD1. The V and J ends lost 6 bases and 7 bases, in that order; junction bases with no gene match: 11. Germline CDR1 reads MNHNS; CDR2 reads SASEGT. The CDR3 is 15 residues long.